This T cell receptor beta chain was sequenced during a study of blood T cell repertoires in COVID-19. The overall study: COVID-19 samples collected from the United States, Italy and Spain covered acute and convalescent phases. T cells, B-cell-depleted T cells, or PBMCs provided the cDNA or gDNA that served as material.

Profiled with immunoSEQ multiplex PCR; TCRdb holds only in-frame clones, not every one. The table records roughly 260,000 clones, roughly 86% of them present only once. This CDR3 contains 13 residues. The germline V gene has CDR1 SQVTM and CDR2 ANQGSEA. The germline V and J ends were trimmed by 4 bases and 1 base, with 8 bases remaining between them. The source of this sequence is a woman in her twenties or thirties with acute COVID-19. The genes are TRBV29-1 and TRBJ1-3; D uncertain. The sequenced sample consisted of PBMCs or T cells enriched from blood (not recorded which). As DNA, the CDR3 is TGCAGCGTTGTTGGGAGGTCTGGAAACACCATATATTTT. This gives the protein CSVVGRSGNTIYF.